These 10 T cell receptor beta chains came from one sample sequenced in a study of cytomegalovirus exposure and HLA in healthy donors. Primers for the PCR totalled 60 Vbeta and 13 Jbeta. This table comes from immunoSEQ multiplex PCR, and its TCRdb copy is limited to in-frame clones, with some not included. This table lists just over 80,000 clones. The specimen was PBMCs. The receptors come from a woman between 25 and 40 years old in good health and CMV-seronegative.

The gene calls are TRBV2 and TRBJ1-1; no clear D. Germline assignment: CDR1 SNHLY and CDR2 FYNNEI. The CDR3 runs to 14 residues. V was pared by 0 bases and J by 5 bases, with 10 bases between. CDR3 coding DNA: TGTGCCAGCAGTGAAGCGCTGCCCGCGACTGAAGCTTTCTTT. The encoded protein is CASSEALPATEAFF.

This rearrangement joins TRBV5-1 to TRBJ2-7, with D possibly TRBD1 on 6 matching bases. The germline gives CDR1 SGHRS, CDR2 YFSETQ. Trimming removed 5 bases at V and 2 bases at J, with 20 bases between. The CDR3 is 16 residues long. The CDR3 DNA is TGCGCCAGCAGTCTCCCCGGGGCAGGGGAAACCTACGAGCAGTACTTC. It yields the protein CASSLPGAGETYEQYF. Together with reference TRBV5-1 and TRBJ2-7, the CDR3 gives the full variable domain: KAGVTQTPRYLIKTRGQQVTLSCSPISGHRSVSWYQQTPGQGLQFLFEYFSETQRNKGNFPGRFSGRQFSNSRSEMNVSTLELGDSALYLCASSLPGAGETYEQYFGPGTRLTVT.

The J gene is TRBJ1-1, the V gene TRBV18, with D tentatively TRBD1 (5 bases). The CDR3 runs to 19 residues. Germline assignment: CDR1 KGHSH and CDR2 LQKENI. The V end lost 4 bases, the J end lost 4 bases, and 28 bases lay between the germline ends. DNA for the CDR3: TGTGCCAGCTCACTGTGGGGGACGGAGGATACAGACGGGAGCACTGAAGCTTTCTTT. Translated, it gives CASSLWGTEDTDGSTEAFF.

CDR3 region: CASSLTSFYEQYF. Written as DNA, the CDR3 is TGTGCCAGCAGCTTAACTAGCTTTTACGAGCAGTACTTC. The J gene is TRBJ2-5, the V gene TRBV7-9; D perhaps matches TRBD2 (6 bases). TRBJ2-7 explains the end of the DNA better; the J call may be wrong. This CDR3 region has 13 residues. The germline gives CDR1 SEHNR, CDR2 FQNEAQ (reference sequence).

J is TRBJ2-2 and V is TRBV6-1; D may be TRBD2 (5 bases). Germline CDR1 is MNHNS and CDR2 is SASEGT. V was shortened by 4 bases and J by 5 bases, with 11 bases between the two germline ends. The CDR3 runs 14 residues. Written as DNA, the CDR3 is TGTGCCAGCAGTGCTCTAGCAGTAACCGGGGAGCTGTTTTTT. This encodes CASSALAVTGELFF.

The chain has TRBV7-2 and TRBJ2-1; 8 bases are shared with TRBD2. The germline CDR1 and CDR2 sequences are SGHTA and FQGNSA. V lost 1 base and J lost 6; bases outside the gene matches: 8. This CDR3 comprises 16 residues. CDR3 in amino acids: CASSLESGGSGNEQFF. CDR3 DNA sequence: TGTGCCAGCAGCTTAGAAAGCGGGGGTTCTGGCAATGAGCAGTTCTTC.

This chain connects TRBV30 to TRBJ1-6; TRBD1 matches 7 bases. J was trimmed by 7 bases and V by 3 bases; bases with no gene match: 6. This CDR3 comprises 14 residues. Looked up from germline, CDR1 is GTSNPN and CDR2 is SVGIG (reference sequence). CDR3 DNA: TGTGCCTGGAGCCCCGGGACAGTAAATTCACCCCTCCACTTT. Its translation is CAWSPGTVNSPLHF.

CDR3 protein: CSVKPGPGGSYEQYF. CDR3 DNA: TGCAGCGTTAAACCGGGACCCGGGGGTTCCTACGAGCAGTACTTC. V gene TRBV29-1 combines with J gene TRBJ2-7; D may be TRBD2 (6 bases). The CDR3 sequence is 15 residues long. CDR1 is SQVTM and CDR2 is ANQGSEA in the germline V gene. Trimming shortened V by 5 bases and J by 1 base, and 18 bases separated the two germline ends.

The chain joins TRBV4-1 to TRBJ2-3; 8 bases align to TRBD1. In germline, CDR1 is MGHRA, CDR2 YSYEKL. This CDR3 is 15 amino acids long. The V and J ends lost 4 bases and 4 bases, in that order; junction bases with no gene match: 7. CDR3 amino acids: CASSPSGGRADTQYF. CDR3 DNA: TGCGCCAGCAGCCCGTCAGGGGGCAGGGCAGATACGCAGTATTTT.

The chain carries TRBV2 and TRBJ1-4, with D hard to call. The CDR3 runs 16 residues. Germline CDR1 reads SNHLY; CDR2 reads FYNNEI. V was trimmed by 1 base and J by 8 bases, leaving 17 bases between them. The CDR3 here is CASSEGLWIGREKLFF. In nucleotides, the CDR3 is TGTGCCAGCAGTGAAGGTCTCTGGATAGGGAGGGAAAAACTGTTTTTT. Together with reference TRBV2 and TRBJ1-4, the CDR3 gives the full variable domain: EPEVTQTPSHQVTQMGQEVILRCVPISNHLYFYWYRQILGQKVEFLVSFYNNEISEKSEIFDDQFSVERPDGSNFTLKIRSTKLEDSAMYFCASSEGLWIGREKLFFGSGTQLSVL.